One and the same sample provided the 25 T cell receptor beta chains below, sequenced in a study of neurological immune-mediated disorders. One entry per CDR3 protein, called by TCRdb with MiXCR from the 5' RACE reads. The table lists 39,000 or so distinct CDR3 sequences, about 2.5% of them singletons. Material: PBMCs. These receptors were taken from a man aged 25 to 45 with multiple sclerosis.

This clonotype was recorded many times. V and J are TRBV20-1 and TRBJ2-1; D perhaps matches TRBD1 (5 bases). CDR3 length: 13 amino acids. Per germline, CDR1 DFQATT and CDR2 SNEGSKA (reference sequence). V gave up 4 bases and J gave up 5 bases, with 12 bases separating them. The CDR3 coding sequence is TGCAGTGCTACCGGGCTAGGGGACAATGAGCAGTTCTTC. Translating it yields CSATGLGDNEQFF.

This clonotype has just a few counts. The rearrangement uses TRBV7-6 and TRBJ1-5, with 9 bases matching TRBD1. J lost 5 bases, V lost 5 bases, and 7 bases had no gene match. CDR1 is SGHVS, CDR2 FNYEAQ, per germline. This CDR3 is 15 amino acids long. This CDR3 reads CASSIGTGWDQPQHF. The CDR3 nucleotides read TGTGCCAGCAGCATCGGGACAGGGTGGGATCAGCCCCAGCATTTT.

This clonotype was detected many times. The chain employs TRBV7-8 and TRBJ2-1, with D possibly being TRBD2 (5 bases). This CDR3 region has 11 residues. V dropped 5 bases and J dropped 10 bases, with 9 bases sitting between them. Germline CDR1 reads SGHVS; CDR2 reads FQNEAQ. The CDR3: CASSESGEQFF. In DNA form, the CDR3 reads TGTGCCAGCAGCGAGTCGGGGGAGCAGTTCTTC. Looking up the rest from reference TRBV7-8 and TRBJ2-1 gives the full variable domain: GAGVSQSPRYKVAKRGQDVALRCDPISGHVSLFWYQQALGQGPEFLTYFQNEAQLDKSGLPSDRFFAERPEGSVSTLKIQRTQQEDSAVYLCASSESGEQFFGPGTRLTVL.

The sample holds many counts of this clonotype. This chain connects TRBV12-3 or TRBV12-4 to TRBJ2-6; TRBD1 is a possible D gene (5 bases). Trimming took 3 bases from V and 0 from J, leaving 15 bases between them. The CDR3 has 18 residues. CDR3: CASSFAAAGISGANVLTF. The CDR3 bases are TGTGCCAGCAGTTTCGCGGCTGCAGGGATCTCTGGGGCCAACGTCCTGACTTTC.

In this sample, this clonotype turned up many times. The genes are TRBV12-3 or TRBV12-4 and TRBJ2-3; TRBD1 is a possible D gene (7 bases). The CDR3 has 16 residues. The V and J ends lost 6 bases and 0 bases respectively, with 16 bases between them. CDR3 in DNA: TGTGCCAGCAGCCCAGGGGGGTACCGAAGCACAGATACGCAGTATTTT. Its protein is CASSPGGYRSTDTQYF.

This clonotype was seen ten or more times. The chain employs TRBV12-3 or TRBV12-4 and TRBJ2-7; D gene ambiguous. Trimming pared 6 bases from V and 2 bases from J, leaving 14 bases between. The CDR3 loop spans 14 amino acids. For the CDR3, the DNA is TGTGCCAGCAGCTTCCGCGGCCGAACCTACGAGCAGTACTTC. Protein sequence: CASSFRGRTYEQYF.

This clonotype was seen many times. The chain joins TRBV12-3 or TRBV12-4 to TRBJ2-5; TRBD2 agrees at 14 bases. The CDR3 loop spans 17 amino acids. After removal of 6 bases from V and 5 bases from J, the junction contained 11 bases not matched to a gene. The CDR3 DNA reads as TGTGCCAGCAGACGTCGCTCGACTAGCGGGGGGGCGGAGACCCAGTACTTC. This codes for CASRRRSTSGGAETQYF.

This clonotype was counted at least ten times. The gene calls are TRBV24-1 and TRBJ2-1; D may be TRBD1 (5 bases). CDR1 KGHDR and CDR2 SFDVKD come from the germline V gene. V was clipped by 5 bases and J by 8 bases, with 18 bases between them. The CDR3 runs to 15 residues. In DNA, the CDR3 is TGTGCCACCAGTGGTGGCAGCGACAGCTTAGATGAGCAGTTCTTC. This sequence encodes CATSGGSDSLDEQFF.

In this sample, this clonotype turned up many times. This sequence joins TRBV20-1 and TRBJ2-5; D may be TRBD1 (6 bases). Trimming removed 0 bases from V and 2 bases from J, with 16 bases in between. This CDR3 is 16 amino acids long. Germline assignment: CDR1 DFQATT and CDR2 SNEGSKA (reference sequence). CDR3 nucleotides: TGCAGTGCTAGAGATGTAATAGTCGACAGGCAAGAGACCCAGTACTTC. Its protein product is CSARDVIVDRQETQYF.

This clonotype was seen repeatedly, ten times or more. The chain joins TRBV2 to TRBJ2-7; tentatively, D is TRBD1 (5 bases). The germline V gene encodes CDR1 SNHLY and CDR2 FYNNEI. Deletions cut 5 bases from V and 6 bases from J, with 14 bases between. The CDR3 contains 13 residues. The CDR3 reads CASSFSLGVEQYF. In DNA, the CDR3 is TGTGCCAGCAGTTTCAGCCTAGGGGTCGAGCAGTACTTC.

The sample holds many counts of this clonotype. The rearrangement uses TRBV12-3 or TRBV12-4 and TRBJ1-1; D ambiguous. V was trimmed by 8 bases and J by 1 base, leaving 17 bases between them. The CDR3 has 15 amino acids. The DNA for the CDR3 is TGTGCCAGCCTGACGGCAGGCGTATGGAACACTGAAGCTTTCTTT. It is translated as CASLTAGVWNTEAFF.

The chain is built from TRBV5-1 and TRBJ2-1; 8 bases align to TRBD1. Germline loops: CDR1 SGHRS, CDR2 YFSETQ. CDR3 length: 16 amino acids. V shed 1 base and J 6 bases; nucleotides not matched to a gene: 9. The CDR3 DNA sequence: TGCGCCAGCAGCTTGATTAGCAGGGGGCTGGGCAATGAGCAGTTCTTC. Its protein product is CASSLISRGLGNEQFF.

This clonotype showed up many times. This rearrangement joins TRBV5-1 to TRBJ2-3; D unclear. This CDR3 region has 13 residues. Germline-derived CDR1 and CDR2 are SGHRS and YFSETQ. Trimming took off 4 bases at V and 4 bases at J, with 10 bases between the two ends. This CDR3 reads CASSVSGADTQYF. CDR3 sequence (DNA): TGCGCCAGCAGCGTCAGTGGGGCAGATACGCAGTATTTT.

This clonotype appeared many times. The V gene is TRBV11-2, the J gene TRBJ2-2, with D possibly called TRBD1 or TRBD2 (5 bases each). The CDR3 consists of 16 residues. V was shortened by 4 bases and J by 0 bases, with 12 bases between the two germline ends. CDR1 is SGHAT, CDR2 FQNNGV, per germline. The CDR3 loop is CASSSTGQTNTGELFF. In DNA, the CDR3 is TGTGCCAGCAGCTCGACGGGGCAAACGAACACCGGGGAGCTGTTTTTT.

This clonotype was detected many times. The CDR3 DNA reads TGTGCCAGCAGCCAAGAGCCGGGGACTGGGGCCAACGTCCTGACTTTC. This gives the protein CASSQEPGTGANVLTF. V gene TRBV4-2 combines with J gene TRBJ2-6; a possible D gene is TRBD2 (5 bases). Germline values: CDR1 LGHNA, CDR2 YNFKEQ. This CDR3 spans 16 amino acids. The V and J ends lost 0 bases and 2 bases respectively, with 8 bases between them.

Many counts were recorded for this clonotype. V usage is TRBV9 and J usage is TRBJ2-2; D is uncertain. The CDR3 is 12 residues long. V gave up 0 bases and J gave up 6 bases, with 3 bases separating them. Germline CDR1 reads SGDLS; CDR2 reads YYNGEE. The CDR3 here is CASSVVSGELFF. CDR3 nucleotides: TGTGCCAGCAGCGTAGTGTCCGGGGAGCTGTTTTTT.

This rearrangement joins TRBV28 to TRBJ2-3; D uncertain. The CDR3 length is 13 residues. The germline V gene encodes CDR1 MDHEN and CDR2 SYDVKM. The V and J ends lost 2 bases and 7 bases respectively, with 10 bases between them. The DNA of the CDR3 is TGTGCCAGCAGTTTAGTTGTCCGCAATACGCAGTATTTT. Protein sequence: CASSLVVRNTQYF.

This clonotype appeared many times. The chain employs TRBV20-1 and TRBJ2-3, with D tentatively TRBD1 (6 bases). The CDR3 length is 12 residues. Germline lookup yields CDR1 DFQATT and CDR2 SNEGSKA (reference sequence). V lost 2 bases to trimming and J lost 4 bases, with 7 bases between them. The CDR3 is CSARRGSDTQYF. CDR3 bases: TGCAGTGCTAGAAGGGGGTCAGATACGCAGTATTTT.

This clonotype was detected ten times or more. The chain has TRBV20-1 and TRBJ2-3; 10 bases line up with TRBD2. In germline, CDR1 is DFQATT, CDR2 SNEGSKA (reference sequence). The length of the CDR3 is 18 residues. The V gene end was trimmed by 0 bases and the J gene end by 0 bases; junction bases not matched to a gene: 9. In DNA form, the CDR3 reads TGCAGTGCTAGAGATCCCCAGCGGGGGGGCCCGAGCACAGATACGCAGTATTTT. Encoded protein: CSARDPQRGGPSTDTQYF.

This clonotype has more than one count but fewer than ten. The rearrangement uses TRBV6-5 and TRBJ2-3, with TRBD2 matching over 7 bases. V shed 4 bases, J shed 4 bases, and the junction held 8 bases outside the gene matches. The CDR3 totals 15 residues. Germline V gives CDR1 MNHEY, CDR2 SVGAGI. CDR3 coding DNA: TGTGCCAGCAGTTCTTGGACTAGGAAGGCAGATACGCAGTATTTT. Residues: CASSSWTRKADTQYF.

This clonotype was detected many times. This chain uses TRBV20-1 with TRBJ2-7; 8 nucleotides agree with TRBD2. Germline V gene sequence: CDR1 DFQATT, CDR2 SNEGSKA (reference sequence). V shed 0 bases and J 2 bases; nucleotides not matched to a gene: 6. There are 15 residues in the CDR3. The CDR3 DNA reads TGCAGTGCTAGAGATTTTTCGGGGGGGGCCTACGAGCAGTACTTC. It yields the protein CSARDFSGGAYEQYF.

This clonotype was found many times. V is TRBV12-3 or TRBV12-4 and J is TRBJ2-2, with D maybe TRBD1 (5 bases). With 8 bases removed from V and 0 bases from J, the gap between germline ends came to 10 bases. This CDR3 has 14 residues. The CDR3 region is CASQGLTNTGELFF. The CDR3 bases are TGTGCCAGCCAGGGTCTTACGAACACCGGGGAGCTGTTTTTT.

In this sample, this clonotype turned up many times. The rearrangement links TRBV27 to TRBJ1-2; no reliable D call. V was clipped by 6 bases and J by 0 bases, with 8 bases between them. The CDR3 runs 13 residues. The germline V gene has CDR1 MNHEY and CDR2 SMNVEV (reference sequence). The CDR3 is CASSFQPNYGYTF. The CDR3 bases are TGTGCCAGCAGCTTCCAGCCTAACTATGGCTACACCTTC.

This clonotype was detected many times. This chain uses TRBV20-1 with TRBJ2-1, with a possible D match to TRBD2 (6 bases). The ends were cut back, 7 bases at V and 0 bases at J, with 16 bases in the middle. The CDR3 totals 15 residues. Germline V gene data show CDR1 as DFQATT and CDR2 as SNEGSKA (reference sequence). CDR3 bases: TGCAGTGGGGGGGACGGCTCAAGCTCCTACAATGAGCAGTTCTTC. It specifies CSGGDGSSSYNEQFF.

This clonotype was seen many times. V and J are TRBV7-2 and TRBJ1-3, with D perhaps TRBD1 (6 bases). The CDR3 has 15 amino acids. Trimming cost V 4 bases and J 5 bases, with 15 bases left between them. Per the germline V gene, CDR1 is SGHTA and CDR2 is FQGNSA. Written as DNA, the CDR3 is TGTGCCAGCAGCTATACCCAGGGGTGGAGAAACACCATATATTTT. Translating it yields CASSYTQGWRNTIYF.